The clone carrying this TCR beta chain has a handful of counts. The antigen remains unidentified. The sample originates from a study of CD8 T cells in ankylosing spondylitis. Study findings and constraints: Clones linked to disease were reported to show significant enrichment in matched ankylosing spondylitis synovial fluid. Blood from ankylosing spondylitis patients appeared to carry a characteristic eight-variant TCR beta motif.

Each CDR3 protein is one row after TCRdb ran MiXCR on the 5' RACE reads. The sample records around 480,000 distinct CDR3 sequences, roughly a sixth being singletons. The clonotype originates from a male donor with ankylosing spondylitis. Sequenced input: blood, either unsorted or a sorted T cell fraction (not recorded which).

The DNA for the CDR3 is TGTGCCACCAGCCTGGCGGGATCGGGAAATGAGCAGTTCTTC. Encoded protein: CATSLAGSGNEQFF. This sequence joins TRBV24-1 and TRBJ2-1; TRBD2 might be the D (6 bases). Trimming cost V 7 bases and J 7 bases, with 16 bases left between them. There are 14 residues in the CDR3. CDR1 is KGHDR and CDR2 is SFDVKD in the germline V gene.